The sample holds a few counts of the clone carrying this T cell receptor (beta chain). TCRdb's copy holds only in-frame clones and misses some; the assay was immunoSEQ multiplex PCR. The sample carries about 680,000 clones, approximately 79% recorded once. The data are from a study of shared clonotypes between healthy human individuals. V dropped 7 bases and J dropped 3 bases, with 13 bases sitting between them. Germline V gene sequence: CDR1 MGHDK, CDR2 SYGVNS. This CDR3 has 13 residues. Sequenced material: memory CD4+ T cells sorted from blood. Documented subset: CD45RA-negative fraction. V gene TRBV25-1 combines with J gene TRBJ2-7, with D possibly being TRBD2 (6 bases). This receptor was identified in a woman in her twenties or thirties in good health. CDR3 in amino acids: CASNAGGLYEQYF. CDR3 bases: TGTGCCAGCAACGCAGGAGGGCTCTACGAGCAGTACTTC.